This T cell receptor beta chain was sequenced for a study of siplizumab effects on memory and regulatory T cells. Study-level findings and limits: Tregs that proliferated in siplizumab cultures did not have their suppressive function confirmed. Mapping to unstimulated subsets was achieved for only a minor fraction of alloreactive clones.

The CDR3 loop spans 14 amino acids. Germline loops: CDR1 SGHRS, CDR2 YFSETQ. The V and J ends lost 0 bases and 0 bases respectively, with 4 bases between them. The protocol was immunoSEQ multiplex PCR, while the TCRdb copy is restricted to in-frame clones and leaves out a portion. Of 90,000 to 150,000 clones listed, just under 95% were seen once; the top ten hold roughly 0.15%. As for this clone: Its antigen is still unknown. The identical CDR3 is also encoded by other nucleotide sequences in the sample.

The rearrangement uses TRBV5-1 and TRBJ1-3; unclear D gene. The sample consisted of non-Treg CD4+ T cells sorted from blood. The clonotype originates from a human donor in good health. The CDR3 region has the DNA TGCGCCAGCAGCTTGGGAAACTCTGGAAACACCATATATTTT. Translated, it gives CASSLGNSGNTIYF.